This entry concerns a single TCR beta chain. This table comes from immunoSEQ multiplex PCR, and its TCRdb copy is limited to in-frame clones, with some not included. The data show more than 6,500 clones, about four fifths seen once. As to time point: pre-treatment baseline. This record comes from a study of blood T cell dynamics during melanoma immunotherapy. Overall study: Patients with metastatic melanoma got pembrolizumab or nivolumab-ipilimumab as first-line care.

The CDR3 runs to 14 residues. Germline-derived CDR1 and CDR2 are LNHDA and SQIVND (reference sequence). V shed 5 bases and J 3 bases; nucleotides not matched to a gene: 6. This sequence was found in a human donor with melanoma. The V gene is TRBV19, the J gene TRBJ1-1; TRBD1 aligns across 7 bases. This specimen consisted of blood, obtained from a patient treated with checkpoint blockade. CDR3 coding DNA: TGTGCCAGTAGTCGACAGGGAGGGGACACTGAAGCTTTCTTT. As protein: CASSRQGGDTEAFF.